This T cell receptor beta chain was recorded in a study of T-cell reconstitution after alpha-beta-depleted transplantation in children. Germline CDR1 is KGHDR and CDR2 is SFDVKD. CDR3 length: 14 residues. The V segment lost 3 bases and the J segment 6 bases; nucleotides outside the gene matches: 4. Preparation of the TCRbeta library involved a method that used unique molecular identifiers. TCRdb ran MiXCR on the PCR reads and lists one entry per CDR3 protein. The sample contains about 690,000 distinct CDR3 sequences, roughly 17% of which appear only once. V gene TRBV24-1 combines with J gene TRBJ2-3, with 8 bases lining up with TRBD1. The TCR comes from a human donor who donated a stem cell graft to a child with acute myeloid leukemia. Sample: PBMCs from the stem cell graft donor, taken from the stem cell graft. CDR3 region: CATSDRRGQDTQYF. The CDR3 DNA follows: TGTGCCACCAGTGATCGCAGGGGGCAGGATACGCAGTATTTT.